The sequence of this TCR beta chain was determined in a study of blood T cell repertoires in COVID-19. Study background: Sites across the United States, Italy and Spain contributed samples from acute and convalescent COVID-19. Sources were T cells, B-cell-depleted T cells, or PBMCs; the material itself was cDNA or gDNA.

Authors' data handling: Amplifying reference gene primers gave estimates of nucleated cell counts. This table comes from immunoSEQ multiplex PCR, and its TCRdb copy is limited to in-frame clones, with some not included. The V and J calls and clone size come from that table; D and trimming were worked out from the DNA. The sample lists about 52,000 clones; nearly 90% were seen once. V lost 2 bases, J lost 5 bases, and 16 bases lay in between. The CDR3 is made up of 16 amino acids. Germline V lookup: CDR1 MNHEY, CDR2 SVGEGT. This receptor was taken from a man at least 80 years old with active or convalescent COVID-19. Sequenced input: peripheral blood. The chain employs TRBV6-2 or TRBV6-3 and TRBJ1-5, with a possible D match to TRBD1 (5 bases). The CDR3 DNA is TGTGCCAGCAGTTACCCTTTCAGGGCCCGGGATCAGCCCCAGCATTTT. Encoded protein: CASSYPFRARDQPQHF.